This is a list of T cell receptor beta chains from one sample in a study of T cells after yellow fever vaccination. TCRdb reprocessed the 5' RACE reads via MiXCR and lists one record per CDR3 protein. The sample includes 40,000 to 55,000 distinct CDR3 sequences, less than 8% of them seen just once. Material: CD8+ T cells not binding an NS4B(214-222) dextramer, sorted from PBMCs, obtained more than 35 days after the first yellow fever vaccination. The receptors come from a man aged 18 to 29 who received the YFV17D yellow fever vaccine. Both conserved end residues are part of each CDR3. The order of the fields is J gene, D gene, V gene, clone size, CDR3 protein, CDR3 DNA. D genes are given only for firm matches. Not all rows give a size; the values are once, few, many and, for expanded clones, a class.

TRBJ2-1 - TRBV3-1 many CASSQVTGENSGEQFF TGTGCCAGCAGCCAAGTGACCGGAGAGAACTCGGGTGAGCAGTTCTTC
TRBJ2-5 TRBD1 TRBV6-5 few CASSYGGQGEYF TGTGCCAGCAGTTACGGAGGACAGGGGGAGTACTTC
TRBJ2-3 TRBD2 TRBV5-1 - CGSSLGWGLAKDTQYF TGCGGCAGCAGCTTGGGATGGGGACTAGCTAAAGATACGCAGTATTTT
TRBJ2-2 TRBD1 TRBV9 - CASSSGTGYTTGELFF TGTGCCAGCAGCTCCGGGACAGGGTACACCACCGGGGAGCTGTTTTTT
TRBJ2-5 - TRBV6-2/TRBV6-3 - CASSYGSQETQYF TGTGCCAGCAGCTACGGGTCGCAAGAGACCCAGTACTTC
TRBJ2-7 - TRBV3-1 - CASSSTMRDTYEQYF TGTGCCAGCAGCTCAACAATGCGGGATACTTACGAGCAGTACTTC
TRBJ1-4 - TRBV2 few CAISRGGNEKLFF TGTGCCATTTCGCGCGGGGGAAATGAAAAACTGTTTTTT
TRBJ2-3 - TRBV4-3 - CASSQDKRFTDTQYF TGCGCCAGCAGCCAAGATAAGCGGTTCACAGATACGCAGTATTTT
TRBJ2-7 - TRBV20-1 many CSAPVPYEQYF TGCAGTGCTCCCGTCCCCTACGAGCAGTACTTC
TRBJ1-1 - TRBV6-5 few CASSYSREMGEAFF TGTGCCAGCAGTTACTCGAGGGAAATGGGTGAAGCTTTCTTT
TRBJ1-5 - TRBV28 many CASRTPGGDGNQPQHF TGTGCCAGCAGAACCCCCGGGGGAGATGGCAATCAGCCCCAGCATTTT
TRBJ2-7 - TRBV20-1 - CSARGIRTHYEQYF TGCAGTGCTAGAGGGATCCGTACACACTACGAGCAGTACTTC
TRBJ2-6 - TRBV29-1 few CSAGEAGANVLTF TGCAGCGCGGGCGAGGCTGGGGCCAACGTCCTGACTTTC
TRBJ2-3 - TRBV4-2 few CASSQVRGTSAGGGTQYF TGTGCCAGCAGCCAAGTTAGAGGTACTAGCGCAGGGGGGGGTACGCAGTATTTT
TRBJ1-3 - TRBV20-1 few CSARNPRVGTGNTIYF TGCAGTGCTAGAAACCCCAGGGTGGGGACTGGAAACACCATATATTTT
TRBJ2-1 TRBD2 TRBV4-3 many CASSQGTSNYNEQFF TGCGCCAGCAGCCAAGGGACTAGCAATTACAATGAGCAGTTCTTC
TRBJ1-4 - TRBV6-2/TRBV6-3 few CASSYSWESRAVTPEGEKLFF TGTGCCAGCAGTTACTCTTGGGAATCTCGGGCCGTTACCCCGGAGGGCGAAAAACTGTTTTTT
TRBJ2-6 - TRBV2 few CAQGGRRSGANVLTF TGTGCCCAAGGAGGCAGGCGGAGCGGGGCCAACGTCCTGACTTTC
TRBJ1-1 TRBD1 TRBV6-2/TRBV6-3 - CASSWTGYEAFF TGTGCCAGCAGTTGGACAGGGTATGAAGCTTTCTTT
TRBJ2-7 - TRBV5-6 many CASSFQGSSEGYEQYF TGTGCCAGCAGCTTTCAGGGTTCTTCTGAGGGATACGAGCAGTACTTC
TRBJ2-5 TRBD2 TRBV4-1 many CASSQDYGGAGETQYF TGCGCCAGCAGCCAAGACTACGGGGGGGCAGGAGAGACCCAGTACTTC
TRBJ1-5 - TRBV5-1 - CASSLGPGGSQPQHF TGCGCCAGCAGCTTAGGCCCCGGGGGGAGTCAGCCCCAGCATTTT
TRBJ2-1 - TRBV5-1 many CASTAGAQGSSYNEQFF TGCGCCAGTACTGCTGGGGCTCAGGGGAGTTCCTACAATGAGCAGTTCTTC
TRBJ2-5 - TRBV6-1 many CASSFPLETQYF TGTGCCAGCAGTTTCCCTCTGGAGACCCAGTACTTC
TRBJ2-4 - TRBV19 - CASSPDVSKNIQYF TGTGCCAGTAGTCCCGATGTCTCCAAAAACATTCAGTACTTC
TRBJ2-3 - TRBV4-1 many CASSQGPFTVGTDTQYF TGCGCCAGCAGCCAAGGGCCCTTCACGGTGGGCACAGATACGCAGTATTTT
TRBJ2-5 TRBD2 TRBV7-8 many CASSYPGLADQETQYF TGTGCCAGCAGCTATCCGGGACTAGCGGATCAAGAGACCCAGTACTTC
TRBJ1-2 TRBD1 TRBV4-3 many CASSQISRQGSGYTF TGCGCCAGCAGCCAGATTTCCCGACAGGGGAGTGGCTACACCTTC
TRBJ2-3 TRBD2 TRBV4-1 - CASSQGFGGETDTQYF TGCGCCAGCAGCCAAGGGTTCGGGGGGGAAACAGATACGCAGTATTTT
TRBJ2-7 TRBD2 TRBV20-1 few CSARAGTRSYEQYF TGCAGTGCTAGAGCCGGGACTAGAAGCTACGAGCAGTACTTC
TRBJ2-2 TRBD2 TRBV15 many CATSREASGGANTGELFF TGTGCCACCAGCAGAGAGGCTAGCGGGGGGGCGAACACCGGGGAGCTGTTTTTT
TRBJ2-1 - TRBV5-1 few CASSLVGPWYNEQFF TGCGCCAGCAGCTTGGTAGGGCCCTGGTACAATGAGCAGTTCTTC
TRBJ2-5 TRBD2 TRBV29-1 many CSVEIAGEFVETQYF TGCAGCGTTGAAATAGCGGGGGAATTTGTGGAGACCCAGTACTTC
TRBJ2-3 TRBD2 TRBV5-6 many CASSFGGLGTDTQYF TGTGCCAGCAGTTTCGGGGGACTAGGCACAGATACGCAGTATTTT
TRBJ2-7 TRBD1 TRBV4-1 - CASSTKGTGVAYEQYF TGCGCCAGCAGCACCAAAGGGACAGGGGTTGCCTACGAGCAGTACTTC
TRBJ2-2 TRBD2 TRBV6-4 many CASSGLAGNTGELFF TGTGCCAGCAGTGGACTAGCGGGGAACACCGGGGAGCTGTTTTTT
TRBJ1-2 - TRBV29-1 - CSVVLEEVYGYTF TGCAGCGTTGTGTTAGAGGAGGTATATGGCTACACCTTC
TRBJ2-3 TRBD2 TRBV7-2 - CASSLASGDTQYF TGTGCCAGCAGCCTAGCTAGCGGAGATACGCAGTATTTT